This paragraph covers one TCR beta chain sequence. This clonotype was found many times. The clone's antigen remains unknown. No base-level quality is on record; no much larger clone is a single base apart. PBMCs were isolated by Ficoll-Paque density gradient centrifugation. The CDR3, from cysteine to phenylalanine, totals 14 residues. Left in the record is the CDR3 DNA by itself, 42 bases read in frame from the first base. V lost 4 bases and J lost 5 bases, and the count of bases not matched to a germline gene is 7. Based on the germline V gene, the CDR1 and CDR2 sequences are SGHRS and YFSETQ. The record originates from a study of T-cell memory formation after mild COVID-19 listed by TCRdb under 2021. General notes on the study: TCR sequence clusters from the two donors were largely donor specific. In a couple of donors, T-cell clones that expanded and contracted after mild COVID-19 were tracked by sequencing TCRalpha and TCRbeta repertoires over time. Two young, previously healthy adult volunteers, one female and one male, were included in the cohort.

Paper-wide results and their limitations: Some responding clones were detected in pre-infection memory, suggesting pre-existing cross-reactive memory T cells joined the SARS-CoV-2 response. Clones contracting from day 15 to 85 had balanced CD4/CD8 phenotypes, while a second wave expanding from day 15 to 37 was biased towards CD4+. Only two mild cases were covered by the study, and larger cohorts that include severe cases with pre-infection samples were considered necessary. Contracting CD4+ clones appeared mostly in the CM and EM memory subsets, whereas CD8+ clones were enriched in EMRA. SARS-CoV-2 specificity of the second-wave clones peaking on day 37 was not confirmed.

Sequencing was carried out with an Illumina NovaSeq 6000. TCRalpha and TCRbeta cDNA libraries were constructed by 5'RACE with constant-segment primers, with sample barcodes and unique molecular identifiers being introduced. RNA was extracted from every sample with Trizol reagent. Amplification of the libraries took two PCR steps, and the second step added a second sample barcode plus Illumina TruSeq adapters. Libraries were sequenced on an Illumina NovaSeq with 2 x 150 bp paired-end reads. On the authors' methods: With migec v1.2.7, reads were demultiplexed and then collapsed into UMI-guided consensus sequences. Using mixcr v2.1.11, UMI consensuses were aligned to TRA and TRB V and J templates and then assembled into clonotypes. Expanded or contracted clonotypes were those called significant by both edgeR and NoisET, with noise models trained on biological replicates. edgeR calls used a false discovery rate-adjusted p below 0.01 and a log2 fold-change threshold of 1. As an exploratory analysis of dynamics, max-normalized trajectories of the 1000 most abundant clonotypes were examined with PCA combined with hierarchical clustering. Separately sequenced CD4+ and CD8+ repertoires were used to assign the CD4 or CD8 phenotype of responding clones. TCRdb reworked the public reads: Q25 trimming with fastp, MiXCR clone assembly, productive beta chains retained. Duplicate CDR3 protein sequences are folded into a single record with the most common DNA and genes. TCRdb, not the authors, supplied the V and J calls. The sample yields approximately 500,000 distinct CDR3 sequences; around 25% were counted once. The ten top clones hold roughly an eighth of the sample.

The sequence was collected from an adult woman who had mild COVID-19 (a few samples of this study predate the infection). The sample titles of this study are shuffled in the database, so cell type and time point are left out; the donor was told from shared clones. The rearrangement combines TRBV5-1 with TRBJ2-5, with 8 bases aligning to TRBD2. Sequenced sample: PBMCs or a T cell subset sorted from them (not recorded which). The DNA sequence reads TGCGCCAGCAGCATACAGGAGCGGGGGGAGACCCAGTACTTC. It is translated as CASSIQERGETQYF.